This T cell receptor (beta chain) was found in a study of blood T cell repertoires in COVID-19 (dated by TCRdb to 2019 to 2021). About the study as a whole: The collaborator samples originated in the United States, Italy and Spain and spanned the acute and convalescent phases of COVID-19. The prospective study material was composed of cDNA or gDNA derived from T cells, B-cell-depleted T cells, or PBMCs. The dataset comprised deeply sampled blood TCRbeta repertoires from subjects exposed to, actively infected with, or recovered from COVID-19. The repertoires were released in a freely available public database meant as a resource for research on the immune response to SARS-CoV-2. Samples came from the ongoing ImmuneRACE study (first 160 participants) plus 1,254 subjects from 6 global collaborators. A de-identified subject ID, COVID-19 status, age in years and sex were almost always included in the sample metadata. Where available, HLA class I and class II types were taken from metadata supplied by the sample provider and were not determined by assay-based typing. Overall results and qualifications from the work: Clinical and demographic metadata were provided uncurated, with the amount varying by source and participant.

On this clone: The target of this receptor is not known. Per-base quality was not reported, and no clone a single base away is much larger than it.

Participants in the prospective study were enrolled through a virtual design, were aged roughly 18 to 100 years, and lived in 20 to 30 United States geographic areas. In the prospective study, cohorts were assigned on the basis of participant-reported clinical history obtained from a screening survey and a study questionnaire. Exposed participants were defined as having been in contact with someone with a PCR-confirmed or clinician-diagnosed COVID-19 case within 2 weeks of study entry. Mobile phlebotomists in the prospective study collected whole blood, serum and a nasopharyngeal or oropharyngeal swab from every participant. Over a roughly two-month period, participants in the prospective study had the option of providing additional blood draws and questionnaires. Before DNA extraction, prospective study blood samples were shipped either frozen or at room temperature. TCRbeta CDR3 regions were amplified from genomic DNA using the immunoSEQ Assay, a bias-controlled multiplex PCR. Per the authors' processing: Nucleated cell counts per sample were estimated from amplification of reference gene primers within the assay. To quantify the absolute abundance of each unique TCRbeta CDR3 rearrangement, sequence reads were collapsed and filtered. Productive Simpson clonality was computed per sample as the square root of Simpson's diversity index over productive rearrangements. Here the immuneACCESS table is served through TCRdb, limited to in-frame sequences with V and J called. Missing clones are a known gap in these copies; in checked studies unresolved V genes cover under half, and the rest lacks a known reason. D and trimming come from the DNA, and the V and J calls and clone size come from that table. This sample holds around 250,000 clones; 82% were observed only once. The ten largest clones represent approximately 5% of the sample.

The CDR3 runs 13 residues from the cysteine to the phenylalanine. Just CDR3 DNA is preserved here, 39 bases in frame from base 1. CDR1 and CDR2 are read off the germline V gene (reference sequence) as LGHDT and YNNKEL. The V end loses 8 bases and the J end loses 4 bases, and a stretch of 9 bases separates them. The V gene is TRBV3-1 (or the pseudogene TRBV3-2) and the J gene is TRBJ1-6; the D segment cannot be called with confidence. This clonotype was sampled from a man aged 40-49 years who had been exposed to COVID-19. The sequencing input was PBMCs or T cells enriched from blood (not recorded which). CDR3 sequence: CASVDGYNSPLHF. The bases read TGTGCCAGCGTCGACGGGTATAATTCACCCCTCCACTTT.